This T cell receptor beta chain was identified during a study of blood T cell repertoires in COVID-19. Data came from immunoSEQ multiplex PCR; TCRdb stores just in-frame clones and leaves some out. The sample includes about 170,000 clones, roughly four fifths of them seen just once. Trimming shortened V by 6 bases and J by 1 base, and 9 bases separated the two germline ends. The germline V gene has CDR1 KGHSH and CDR2 LQKENI. This CDR3 is built from 14 residues. The sequenced sample was peripheral blood. The rearrangement joins TRBV18 to TRBJ2-2; D gene ambiguous. This receptor was taken from a human donor with acute or convalescent COVID-19. The donor label of this sample is uncertain. DNA for the CDR3: TGTGCCAGCTCCCTCGAGGTGAACACCGGGGAGCTGTTTTTT. Its protein is CASSLEVNTGELFF.